One sample yielded the 6 T cell receptor beta chains listed below, sequenced in a study of T cells in Graves' hyperthyroidism and ophthalmopathy. TCR beta CDR3 regions were amplified from RNA transcripts. First-round RT-PCR targeting the TCR CDR3 was performed with the HTBI primer set. TCRdb fed the multiplex PCR reads into MiXCR, producing one record per CDR3 protein. The data show about 560,000 distinct CDR3 sequences, with about a sixth seen just once and approximately 18% held by the top ten. What was sequenced was blood. The source of these receptors is a woman under 30 with Graves' hyperthyroidism.

Notes on this clonotype: A junction end diverges from the germline sequence, so it may reflect a read error. V and J are TRBV19 and TRBJ2-7, with a weak D call TRBD1 (6 bases). Germline V lookup: CDR1 LNHDA, CDR2 SQIVND (reference sequence). The length of the CDR3 is 14 residues. CDR3 sequence (DNA): TGTGCCGGTAGTATAGATGGGACACGCTACGAGCAGTACTTC. As protein: CAGSIDGTRYEQYF. The full variable domain, in which reference TRBV19 and TRBJ2-7 provide the parts outside the CDR3, is DGGITQSPKYLFRKEGQNVTLSCEQNLNHDAMYWYRQDPGQGLRLIYYSQIVNDFQKGDIAEGYSVSREKKESFPLTVTSAQKNPTAFYLCAGSIDGTRYEQYFGPGTRLTVT.

V usage is TRBV18 and J usage is TRBJ2-5; perhaps TRBD2 as D (6 bases). Germline CDR1 reads KGHSH; CDR2 reads LQKENI. V dropped 2 bases and J dropped 1 base, with 17 bases sitting between them. This CDR3 is 17 amino acids long. The CDR3 sequence: CASSPGAAGLIQETQYF. The CDR3 DNA is TGTGCCAGCTCACCAGGAGCAGCGGGCTTAATCCAAGAGACCCAGTACTTC.

CDR3 sequence: CASSLIGQGKPKNTEAFF. As DNA, the CDR3 is TGTGCCAGCAGTTTAATAGGACAGGGGAAGCCAAAGAACACTGAAGCTTTCTTT. This chain uses TRBV27 with TRBJ1-1, with TRBD1 matching over 9 bases. The germline V gene encodes CDR1 MNHEY and CDR2 SMNVEV (reference sequence). V lost 2 bases and J lost 1; bases outside the gene matches: 11. The CDR3 covers 18 residues.

The sample holds a few counts of this clonotype. The V call is TRBV3-1, the J call TRBJ1-6, with 8 bases that match TRBD1. Losses at the gene ends were 2 bases for V and 13 bases for J; bases not matched to a gene: 13. Germline CDR1 and CDR2: LGHDT and YNNKEL (reference sequence). The CDR3 consists of 16 residues. CDR3 residues: CASSQTPKPTGEPLHF. The CDR3 nucleotides read TGTGCCAGCAGCCAAACACCCAAACCGACAGGGGAGCCCCTCCACTTT.

With regard to this clonotype: This may be a read error: a much more frequent sequence differs by one nucleotide. V and J are TRBV20-1 and TRBJ2-1, with TRBD2 as a possible D gene (6 bases). There are 15 residues in the CDR3. Germline CDR1 reads DFQATT; CDR2 reads SNEGSKA (reference sequence). The V end lost 2 bases, the J end lost 13 bases, and 24 bases lay between the germline ends. CDR3 loop: CSARTVFVGGDDQFF. The DNA for the CDR3 is TGCAGTGCTAGAACGGTTTTCGTTGGCGGGGACGACCAGTTCTTC.

This clonotype turned up a few times. The CDR3 DNA reads as TGTGCCAGCACCCCGGGGGCGGGTACGCAGTATTTT. This translates into CASTPGAGTQYF. The rearrangement links TRBV12-3 or TRBV12-4 to TRBJ2-3; tentatively, D is TRBD1 or TRBD2 (6 bases each). CDR3 size: 12 residues. Trimming shortened V by 7 bases and J by 8 bases, and 13 bases separated the two germline ends.